The next 12 T cell receptor beta chains were all read from a single sample in a study of shared clonotypes between healthy human individuals (dated by TCRdb to 2020 to 2022). The receptor library was made with the immunoSEQ multiplex PCR assay. The source is immuneACCESS, and TCRdb retained only in-frame sequences with V and J called. Part of the clones is not carried over; for the studies checked, unresolved V genes explain less than half of this, and the remainder is unexplained. The sample includes more than 2 million clones, with nearly 97% observed a single time. 0.1% to 0.15% of the sample comes from the top ten. The sequenced material came from naive CD4+ T cells sorted from blood. The cell subset or site label here, explained by the study, means: CD45RA+ positively selected. These TCRs come from a man aged 18 to 35 in good health.

With respect to this clone: Other DNA sequences in the sample encode the same CDR3. The chain carries TRBV20-1 and TRBJ2-2; a weak D match, TRBD2 (5 bases). Trimming took 3 bases from V and 6 from J, leaving 5 bases between them. The CDR3 has 11 residues. Germline lookup yields CDR1 DFQATT and CDR2 SNEGSKA (reference sequence). The CDR3 loop is CSASSAGELFF. The CDR3 DNA is TGCAGTGCTAGTAGCGCCGGGGAGCTGTTTTTT.

Notes on this clone: The sample holds other DNA sequences that translate to the same CDR3. The chain joins TRBV5-1 to TRBJ2-7; TRBD1 matches at 10 bases. The germline V gene encodes CDR1 SGHRS and CDR2 YFSETQ. This CDR3 region has 14 residues. Trimming took 4 bases from V and 3 from J; bases not matched to a gene: 4. The CDR3 loop is CASSPRTGGYEQYF. The CDR3 coding sequence is TGCGCCAGCAGCCCCAGGACAGGGGGCTACGAGCAGTACTTC. Based on the CDR3 plus reference TRBV5-1 and TRBJ2-7, the full variable domain is KAGVTQTPRYLIKTRGQQVTLSCSPISGHRSVSWYQQTPGQGLQFLFEYFSETQRNKGNFPGRFSGRQFSNSRSEMNVSTLELGDSALYLCASSPRTGGYEQYFGPGTRLTVT.

The chain has TRBV18 and TRBJ2-1; 8 positions agree with TRBD2. The CDR3 is 17 residues long. Germline CDR1 KGHSH, CDR2 LQKENI. V lost 2 bases to trimming and J lost 7 bases; unmatched junction nucleotides: 13. CDR3: CASSPTRSGRTINEQFF. The CDR3 coding sequence is TGTGCCAGCTCACCAACCCGGAGCGGGAGAACAATAAATGAGCAGTTCTTC.

The V and J genes are TRBV27 and TRBJ1-6; 9 bases agree with TRBD1. Germline CDR1 and CDR2: MNHEY and SMNVEV (reference sequence). After removal of 5 bases from V and 6 bases from J, the junction contained 8 bases not matched to a gene. CDR3 size: 16 residues. DNA for the CDR3: TGTGCCAGCAGTCGCGGGACAGGGCTTCTTAATTCACCCCTCCACTTT. It yields the protein CASSRGTGLLNSPLHF.

Note on this clone: One end of the junction does not line up with germline, which may come from a read error. The rearrangement links TRBV7-7 to TRBJ2-3; no clear D gene. Looked up from germline, CDR1 is SSHAT and CDR2 is FNYEAQ (reference sequence). There are 17 residues in the CDR3. Written as DNA, the CDR3 is TGTGCTAGCAGCTTATCTCCTACAATGGATAGCACAGATACGCAGTATTTT. The encoded protein is CASSLSPTMDSTDTQYF.

Notes on this clone: Within the sample, other DNA sequences also encode this same CDR3. The rearrangement joins TRBV29-1 to TRBJ1-5; D might be TRBD1 (5 bases). The V end lost 3 bases, the J end lost 2 bases, and 8 bases lay between the germline ends. Germline values: CDR1 SQVTM, CDR2 ANQGSEA. The CDR3 sequence is 13 residues long. CDR3 coding DNA: TGCAGCGTTGAGGTGGGGGGCAATCAGCCCCAGCATTTT. As protein: CSVEVGGNQPQHF.

This sequence joins TRBV28 and TRBJ2-7; D unclear. Germline V gives CDR1 MDHEN, CDR2 SYDVKM. V was pared by 2 bases and J by 7 bases, with 9 bases between. The CDR3 has 12 amino acids. The CDR3 is CASSLRPGEQYF. CDR3 DNA sequence: TGTGCCAGCAGTTTAAGACCCGGGGAGCAGTACTTC.

The rearrangement joins TRBV27 to TRBJ1-5; D is undetermined. In germline, CDR1 is MNHEY, CDR2 SMNVEV (reference sequence). Trimming cost V 3 bases and J 4 bases, with 16 bases left between them. This CDR3 has 16 amino acids. CDR3 in DNA: TGTGCCAGCAGTTTTCGGTGGGCCGAGGGTAATCAGCCCCAGCATTTT. It encodes CASSFRWAEGNQPQHF.

With regard to this clone: Other DNA sequences in the same sample also yield this CDR3. This sequence joins TRBV6-5 and TRBJ2-7; 14 nucleotides match TRBD2. The CDR3 consists of 14 residues. V trimming: 6 bases; J trimming: 3 bases; junction bases outside the gene matches: 1. The germline V gene encodes CDR1 MNHEY and CDR2 SVGAGI. The chain's CDR3 is CASRGLAGGYEQYF. In DNA form, the CDR3 reads TGTGCCAGCAGAGGACTAGCGGGAGGCTACGAGCAGTACTTC.

The chain couples TRBV5-1 to TRBJ1-2; 10 bases align to TRBD1. The CDR3 has 17 residues. V lost 0 bases, J lost 1 base, and 6 bases stayed unmatched. The V gene's germline CDR1 is SGHRS and CDR2 YFSETQ. CDR3 loop: CASSLAGQGRVNYGYTF. Here the CDR3 DNA reads TGCGCCAGCAGCTTGGCGGGACAGGGGAGGGTTAACTATGGCTACACCTTC.

This chain uses TRBV30 with TRBJ2-1; D possibly corresponds to TRBD2 (6 bases). The CDR3 is 13 amino acids. Germline V gene sequence: CDR1 GTSNPN, CDR2 SVGIG (reference sequence). The V and J ends lost 8 bases and 2 bases respectively, with 13 bases between them. CDR3 sequence reads: CASTGDPYNEQFF. CDR3 nucleotide sequence: TGTGCCAGCACGGGAGACCCCTACAATGAGCAGTTCTTC.

This chain links TRBV4-3 with TRBJ1-1; no firm D call. V was pared by 0 bases and J by 2 bases, with 7 bases between. Germline V lookup: CDR1 LGHNA, CDR2 YSLEER. The CDR3 has 14 amino acids. CDR3 nucleotide sequence: TGCGCCAGCAGCCAAGATGGCCGTAACACTGAAGCTTTCTTT. This sequence encodes CASSQDGRNTEAFF.